Presented here are 25 T cell receptor beta chains from one specimen sequenced in a study of blood T cell repertoires in COVID-19. Generated by immunoSEQ multiplex PCR, the TCRdb table keeps only in-frame clones and is missing some. The table includes around 15,000 clones, about 88% detected once. The specimen was peripheral blood. These receptors were taken from a man at least 80 years old with acute or convalescent COVID-19.

This clone was observed a single time. V gene TRBV2 combines with J gene TRBJ1-2; TRBD1 agrees at 12 bases. The CDR3 totals 15 residues. Germline CDR1 SNHLY, CDR2 FYNNEI. J was trimmed by 5 bases and V by 11 bases; bases with no gene match: 12. The CDR3 region is CASRSGDRGPYGYTF. Here the CDR3 DNA reads TGTGCCTCTAGGAGTGGGGACAGGGGGCCTTATGGCTACACCTTC.

This chain connects TRBV3-1 (or the pseudogene TRBV3-2) to TRBJ2-7; weak D call: TRBD2 (5 bases). CDR1 and CDR2 from the germline V gene are LGHDT and YNNKEL (reference sequence). The CDR3 has 16 residues. Trimming shortened V by 1 base and J by 6 bases, and 19 bases separated the two germline ends. CDR3 residues: CASSQGNAGLALEQYF. In DNA form, the CDR3 reads TGTGCCAGCAGCCAAGGGAATGCGGGTCTAGCCCTCGAGCAGTACTTC.

The chain employs TRBV19 and TRBJ2-1; 9 nucleotides match TRBD2. The CDR3 spans 15 residues. Germline V gene data show CDR1 as LNHDA and CDR2 as SQIVND (reference sequence). The trim removed 5 bases at V and 5 bases at J, leaving 7 bases unmatched. Here the CDR3 DNA reads TGTGCCAGTAGTTCACTAGCGGGTATGAACAATGAGCAGTTCTTC. Translating gives CASSSLAGMNNEQFF.

This chain uses TRBV3-1 (or the pseudogene TRBV3-2) with TRBJ2-3; 10 bases agree with TRBD2. After removal of 4 bases from V and 2 bases from J, the junction contained 3 bases not matched to a gene. Germline V gene sequence: CDR1 LGHDT, CDR2 YNNKEL (reference sequence). The CDR3 contains 15 residues. The chain's CDR3 is CASSPTSGATDTQYF. Here the CDR3 DNA reads TGTGCCAGCAGCCCTACTAGCGGGGCCACAGATACGCAGTATTTT.

This clone has only a few counts. The rearrangement links TRBV6-5 to TRBJ1-2; possible D gene TRBD1, 6 bases. This CDR3 contains 12 residues. Germline-derived CDR1 and CDR2 are MNHEY and SVGAGI. Trimming removed 6 bases from V and 8 bases from J, with 13 bases in between. CDR3 loop: CASRSGDQGYTF. The CDR3 DNA sequence: TGTGCCAGCAGGTCAGGGGATCAAGGCTACACCTTC.

The chain joins TRBV5-5 to TRBJ1-2, with 8 positions matching TRBD1. With 5 bases clipped from V and 0 bases from J, the junction kept 9 bases outside the gene matches. Germline V lookup: CDR1 SGHKS, CDR2 YYEKEE (reference sequence). The CDR3 length is 16 residues. CDR3 amino acids: CASRGGTGLPNYGYTF. The CDR3 bases are TGTGCCAGCAGGGGAGGGACAGGACTACCTAACTATGGCTACACCTTC.

V usage is TRBV3-1 (or the pseudogene TRBV3-2) and J usage is TRBJ2-2; D gene uncertain. This CDR3 has 14 residues. V was trimmed by 2 bases and J by 5 bases, leaving 9 bases between them. Per germline, CDR1 LGHDT and CDR2 YNNKEL (reference sequence). CDR3 sequence (DNA): TGTGCCAGCAGCCAACTCGACGGGACCGGGGAGCTGTTTTTT. Its translation is CASSQLDGTGELFF.

The rearrangement joins TRBV15 to TRBJ1-2; 8 bases agree with TRBD1. The trim removed 5 bases at V and 2 bases at J, leaving 4 bases unmatched. The germline CDR1 and CDR2 sequences are LNHNV and YYDKDF (reference sequence). The CDR3 sequence is 14 residues long. This chain's CDR3 is CATSPRTGNYGYTF. In nucleotides, the CDR3 is TGTGCCACCAGCCCACGGACAGGGAACTATGGCTACACCTTC.

The chain employs TRBV30 and TRBJ1-2; D is unclear. CDR1 is GTSNPN, CDR2 SVGIG, per germline (reference sequence). CDR3 length: 11 residues. Trimming left V 0 bases short and J 9 bases short, with 8 bases between. The CDR3: CAWSVLGSYTF. The CDR3 nucleotides read TGTGCCTGGAGTGTACTCGGGAGCTACACCTTC.

The chain joins TRBV21-1 to TRBJ2-5; the table calls TRBD1, which could not be checked here. TRBV21-1 corresponds to a pseudogene. This CDR3 is built from 15 residues. CDR3: CASREKGMGQETQYF. CDR3 DNA: TGTGCCAGCAGGGAAAAGGGGATGGGCCAAGAGACCCAGTACTTC.

This clone was recorded once. The chain employs TRBV12-3 or TRBV12-4 and TRBJ1-2; 7 nucleotides match TRBD1. With 7 bases clipped from V and 5 bases from J, the junction kept 4 bases outside the gene matches. This CDR3 has 12 residues. CDR3 coding DNA: TGTGCCAGCACTCAGGGGGGTTATGGCTACACCTTC. Its translation: CASTQGGYGYTF.

The chain recombines TRBV7-9 with TRBJ2-1, with TRBD1 identical over 7 bases. This CDR3 comprises 15 residues. The germline gives CDR1 SEHNR, CDR2 FQNEAQ (reference sequence). Trimming took 6 bases from V and 1 from J; bases not matched to a gene: 6. The CDR3 loop reads CASRRQGNSYNEQFF. The DNA for the CDR3 is TGTGCCAGCAGAAGACAGGGAAATTCCTACAATGAGCAGTTCTTC.

This chain uses TRBV20-1 with TRBJ1-5; a possible D gene is TRBD1 (5 bases). V lost 5 bases and J lost 11, with 13 bases in between. Germline values: CDR1 DFQATT, CDR2 SNEGSKA (reference sequence). This CDR3 has 11 residues. CDR3 bases: TGCAGTGCTCCTCAGGAGGGGACCCAGCATTTT. Its translation is CSAPQEGTQHF.

This clone was observed a single time. The rearrangement links TRBV20-1 to TRBJ2-3; D could derive from TRBD1 or TRBD2 (5 bases each). The germline V gene has CDR1 DFQATT and CDR2 SNEGSKA (reference sequence). CDR3 length: 14 residues. Trimming left V 4 bases short and J 1 base short, with 12 bases between. This CDR3 is CSANEGRGTDTQYF. The DNA for the CDR3 is TGCAGTGCTAATGAGGGGCGCGGCACAGATACGCAGTATTTT.

The chain links TRBV13 to TRBJ2-3; the match to TRBD1 covers 10 bases. Germline V gene lookup returns CDR1 PRHDT and CDR2 FYEKMQ (reference sequence). Unmatched junction bases numbered 9, after V lost 6 bases and J lost 3 bases. The CDR3 loop spans 16 amino acids. Here the CDR3 reads CASSADRDRGTDTQYF. The CDR3 bases are TGTGCCAGCAGTGCCGACAGGGACAGGGGTACAGATACGCAGTATTTT.

This chain's CDR3 is CASSLAGLTSETQYF. The CDR3 DNA reads TGTGCCAGCAGCTTAGCGGGGCTTACGTCGGAGACCCAGTACTTC. The J gene is TRBJ2-5, the V gene TRBV7-6, with TRBD1 as a possible D gene (5 bases). V dropped 0 bases and J dropped 5 bases, with 13 bases sitting between them. The CDR3 is 15 residues long. In germline, CDR1 is SGHVS, CDR2 FNYEAQ.

The V and J genes are TRBV30 and TRBJ2-2; no firm D call. Germline loops: CDR1 GTSNPN, CDR2 SVGIG (reference sequence). With 8 bases removed from V and 6 bases from J, the gap between germline ends came to 13 bases. The CDR3 contains 12 residues. The CDR3: CAVMRYSGELFF. CDR3 nucleotide sequence: TGTGCCGTCATGAGGTATTCCGGGGAGCTGTTTTTT.

J is TRBJ1-1 and V is TRBV5-5; a weak D match, TRBD1 (5 bases). Germline assignment: CDR1 SGHKS and CDR2 YYEKEE (reference sequence). Trimming stripped 5 bases from V and 1 base from J, with 9 bases between. The CDR3 is made up of 13 amino acids. DNA of the CDR3: TGTGCCAGCAGTCGTCAGGGGAACACTGAAGCTTTCTTT. It codes for CASSRQGNTEAFF.

The chain combines TRBV19 with TRBJ2-7; D is possibly TRBD2 (6 bases). The V and J ends lost 3 bases and 3 bases respectively, with 12 bases between them. This CDR3 region has 14 residues. Germline V gene sequence: CDR1 LNHDA, CDR2 SQIVND (reference sequence). CDR3 sequence (DNA): TGTGCCAGTAGTATTAGCGGACTCAGCTACGAGCAGTACTTC. The encoded protein is CASSISGLSYEQYF.

This chain uses TRBV7-9 with TRBJ1-2; no clear D. The CDR3 spans 13 residues. The V and J ends lost 3 bases and 4 bases respectively, with 9 bases between them. Germline V gives CDR1 SEHNR, CDR2 FQNEAQ (reference sequence). CDR3 nucleotides: TGTGCCAGCAGCTTCGGAGACTCCTATGGCTACACCTTC. Translating it yields CASSFGDSYGYTF.

The CDR3 DNA reads TGTGCCAGCAGCCCAGGGGGCGCGGTCAATGAGCAGTTCTTC. Encoded protein: CASSPGGAVNEQFF. The V call is TRBV5-4, the J call TRBJ2-1; 8 nucleotides line up with TRBD1. Germline values: CDR1 SGHNT, CDR2 YYREEE (reference sequence). After removal of 4 bases from V and 6 bases from J, the junction contained 6 bases not matched to a gene. This CDR3 region has 14 residues.

This CDR3 reads CASSFDRDTEAFF. The CDR3 nucleotides are TGTGCCAGCAGCTTCGACAGGGATACTGAAGCTTTCTTT. The J gene is TRBJ1-1, the V gene TRBV7-9; TRBD1 matches 7 bases. The CDR3 runs to 13 residues. J gave up 5 bases and V 3 bases, and 3 bases lay outside the gene matches. CDR1 and CDR2 (germline): SEHNR, FQNEAQ (reference sequence). Together with reference TRBV7-9 and TRBJ1-1, the CDR3 gives the full variable domain: DTGVSQNPRHKITKRGQNVTFRCDPISEHNRLYWYRQTLGQGPEFLTYFQNEAQLEKSRLLSDRFSAERPKGSFSTLEIQRTEQGDSAMYLCASSFDRDTEAFFGQGTRLTVV.

This chain joins TRBV2 and TRBJ1-5; no clear D. From germline, CDR1 is SNHLY and CDR2 FYNNEI. The ends were cut back, 10 bases at V and 4 bases at J, with 17 bases in the middle. The length of the CDR3 is 14 residues. Here the CDR3 DNA reads TGTGCCACCTCTTTATTAGCCGGAAATCAGCCCCAGCATTTT. Translated, it gives CATSLLAGNQPQHF.

Only one count was recorded for this clone. The rearrangement links TRBV3-1 (or the pseudogene TRBV3-2) to TRBJ2-3, with 11 bases identical to TRBD2. The ends lost 4 bases at V and 3 bases at J; junction bases unmatched: 0. The CDR3 covers 14 residues. Germline loops: CDR1 LGHDT, CDR2 YNNKEL (reference sequence). This CDR3 reads CASSRLAGTDTQYF. CDR3 bases: TGTGCCAGCAGCCGACTAGCGGGAACAGATACGCAGTATTTT.

The chain combines TRBV27 with TRBJ2-1; TRBD1 aligns across 9 bases. Losses at the gene ends were 4 bases for V and 3 bases for J; bases not matched to a gene: 4. Germline CDR1 is MNHEY and CDR2 is SMNVEV (reference sequence). The CDR3 sequence is 15 residues long. The CDR3 spells CASSSRDRDYNEQFF. DNA for the CDR3: TGTGCCAGCAGTTCCCGGGACAGGGACTACAATGAGCAGTTCTTC.